Shown below are 5 T cell receptor beta chains from a single sample sequenced in a study of OX40 agonist ivuxolimab in advanced cancers. Assay used: immunoSEQ multiplex PCR; TCRdb lists only in-frame clones, some missing. Of approximately 68,000 clones detected, around nine tenths appear once; the ten largest clones hold less than 0.8%. This specimen was CD4+ or CD8+ T cells sorted from blood, taken in a trial of the OX40 agonist ivuxolimab. The receptors shown here come from an adult with an advanced solid tumor such as melanoma, head and neck, liver or kidney cancer.

The chain links TRBV5-1 to TRBJ2-3; D remains ambiguous. Germline-derived CDR1 and CDR2 are SGHRS and YFSETQ. V was pared by 3 bases and J by 4 bases, with 6 bases between. The CDR3 spans 12 residues. The CDR3 DNA reads TGCGCCAGCAGCTCCAACTCAGATACGCAGTATTTT. Amino acid sequence: CASSSNSDTQYF.

This clone was counted a few times. The chain has TRBV28 and TRBJ1-3; TRBD1 is a possible D gene (5 bases). The germline CDR1 and CDR2 sequences are MDHEN and SYDVKM. The CDR3 is made up of 14 amino acids. V lost 9 bases and J 0 bases, leaving 12 bases between the germline ends. Here the CDR3 DNA reads TGTGCCAGTTGGAGGGGCGGCTCTGGAAACACCATATATTTT. Translation: CASWRGGSGNTIYF.

The chain combines TRBV7-2 with TRBJ1-6, with D perhaps matching TRBD1 (6 bases). Trimming took 6 bases from V and 9 from J, leaving 15 bases between them. Germline assignment: CDR1 SGHTA and CDR2 FQGNSA. There are 14 residues in the CDR3. The CDR3 nucleotides read TGTGCCAGCAGTTTAAAGGGGGGGGGTTCACCCCTCCACTTT. As protein: CASSLKGGGSPLHF.

J is TRBJ2-5 and V is TRBV28; the D gene is possibly TRBD2 (6 bases). CDR3 length: 12 residues. Trimming removed 6 bases from V and 1 base from J, with 6 bases in between. From germline, CDR1 is MDHEN and CDR2 SYDVKM. CDR3 residues: CASRGGQETQYF. The CDR3 coding sequence is TGTGCCAGCAGGGGAGGCCAAGAGACCCAGTACTTC.

The rearrangement uses TRBV28 and TRBJ2-1; the D is unclear. Germline lookup yields CDR1 MDHEN and CDR2 SYDVKM. V was clipped by 8 bases and J by 6 bases, with 23 bases between them. The CDR3 runs to 16 residues. The DNA of the CDR3 is TGTGCCAGCCTGCCCGTGGCGGTTGGCAACCGCAATGAGCAGTTCTTC. Its translation is CASLPVAVGNRNEQFF. The full variable domain, its missing parts supplied by reference TRBV28 and TRBJ2-1, is DVKVTQSSRYLVKRTGEKVFLECVQDMDHENMFWYRQDPGLGLRLIYFSYDVKMKEKGDIPEGYSVSREKKERFSLILESASTNQTSMYLCASLPVAVGNRNEQFFGPGTRLTVL.